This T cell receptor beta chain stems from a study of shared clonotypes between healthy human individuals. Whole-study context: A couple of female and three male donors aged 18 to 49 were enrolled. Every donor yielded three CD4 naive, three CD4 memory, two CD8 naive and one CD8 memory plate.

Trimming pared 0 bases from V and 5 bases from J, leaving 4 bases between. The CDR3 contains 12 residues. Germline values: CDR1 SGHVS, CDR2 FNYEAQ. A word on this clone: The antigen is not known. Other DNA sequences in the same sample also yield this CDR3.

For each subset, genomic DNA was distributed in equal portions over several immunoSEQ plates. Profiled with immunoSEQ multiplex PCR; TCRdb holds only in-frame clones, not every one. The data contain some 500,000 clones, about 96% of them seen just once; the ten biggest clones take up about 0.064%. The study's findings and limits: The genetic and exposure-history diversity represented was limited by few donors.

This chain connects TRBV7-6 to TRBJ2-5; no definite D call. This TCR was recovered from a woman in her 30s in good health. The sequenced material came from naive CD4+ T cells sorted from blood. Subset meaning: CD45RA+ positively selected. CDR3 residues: CASSLAGETQYF. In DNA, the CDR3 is TGTGCCAGCAGCTTAGCAGGGGAGACCCAGTACTTC.